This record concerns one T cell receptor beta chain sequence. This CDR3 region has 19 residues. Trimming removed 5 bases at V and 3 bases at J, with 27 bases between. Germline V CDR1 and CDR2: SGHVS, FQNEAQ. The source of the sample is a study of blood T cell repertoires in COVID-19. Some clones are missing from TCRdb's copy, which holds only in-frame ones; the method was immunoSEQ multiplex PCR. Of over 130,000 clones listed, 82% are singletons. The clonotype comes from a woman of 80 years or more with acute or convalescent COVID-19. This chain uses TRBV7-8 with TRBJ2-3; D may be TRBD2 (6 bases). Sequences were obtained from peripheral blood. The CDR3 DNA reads TGTGCCAGCAGCGACTTATTGGCGGGGCGGAGGAAGGATACAGATACGCAGTATTTT. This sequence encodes CASSDLLAGRRKDTDTQYF.